These T cell receptor beta chains were read from a single sample in a study of shared clonotypes between healthy human individuals. Some clones are missing from TCRdb's copy, which holds only in-frame ones; the method was immunoSEQ multiplex PCR. The data show millions of clones, approximately 94% seen once. Sequencing was performed on naive CD8+ T cells from PBMCs. Receptors were obtained from a man between 18 and 29 years old in good health. Some clones in this sample may be carry-over from other donors' samples. Both conserved end residues are part of each CDR3. D genes are given only for firm matches. Some rows mark clone size as missing; the rest say once, few, many or name a class of expanded clone.

>TRBD2|16|-|TRBJ2-3|TRBV10-3
CAISEMERESTDTQYF
TGTGCCATCAGTGAAATGGAGCGGGAGAGCACAGATACGCAGTATTTT
>TRBD2|16|-|TRBJ2-7|TRBV10-3
CAISDISAGGPDEQYF
TGTGCCATCAGTGATATATCGGCGGGAGGGCCTGACGAGCAGTACTTC
>TRBD2|13|-|TRBJ2-1|TRBV7-9
CASSSGGYNEQFF
TGTGCCAGCAGCTCCGGGGGGTACAATGAGCAGTTCTTC
>-|14|-|TRBJ2-7|TRBV4-1
CASSQVGTTRGQYF
TGCGCCAGCAGCCAAGTCGGGACGACCAGGGGGCAGTACTTC
>TRBD1|14|-|TRBJ1-2|TRBV13
CASSRRDRGLGYTF
TGTGCCAGCAGCCGCCGGGACAGGGGGTTAGGCTACACCTTC
>TRBD2|17|-|TRBJ2-3|TRBV27
CASSSRPLAGGPDTQYF
TGTGCCAGCAGTTCTCGCCCTCTAGCGGGAGGGCCCGATACGCAGTATTTT
>-|13|-|TRBJ2-5|TRBV2
CASMVREQETQYF
TGTGCCAGCATGGTCCGGGAACAAGAGACCCAGTACTTC
>TRBD1|17|-|TRBJ2-7|TRBV4-2
CASSQPDRDGSSYEQYF
TGTGCCAGCAGCCAGCCCGACAGGGATGGATCCTCCTACGAGCAGTACTTC
>-|16|-|TRBJ2-3|TRBV27
CASSPPLGAPRDTQYF
TGTGCCAGCAGTCCCCCCCTCGGGGCCCCAAGGGATACGCAGTATTTT
>TRBD2|18|once|TRBJ2-6|TRBV7-8
CATQPGLAGGAGANVLTF
TGTGCCACTCAGCCGGGACTAGCGGGAGGGGCTGGGGCCAACGTCCTGACTTTC
>-|18|-|TRBJ2-1|TRBV29-1
CSAYNAAVIGTRVHEQFF
TGCAGCGCCTACAATGCAGCGGTTATAGGGACTCGGGTCCATGAGCAGTTCTTC
>TRBD1|17|-|TRBJ2-5|TRBV5-4
CASSILPPGQGQETQYF
TGTGCCAGCAGTATTTTACCTCCAGGACAGGGCCAAGAGACCCAGTACTTC
>-|16|-|TRBJ1-2|TRBV9
CASSVARHVTNYGYTF
TGTGCCAGCAGCGTAGCCCGACACGTGACTAACTATGGCTACACCTTC
>-|13|-|TRBJ2-7|TRBV7-2
CASSPRASYEQYF
TGTGCCAGCAGCCCCCGAGCGTCCTACGAGCAGTACTTC
>TRBD1|16|-|TRBJ1-2|TRBV27
CASSLSTGTAHYGYTF
TGTGCCAGCAGTTTGTCGACAGGGACAGCCCACTATGGCTACACCTTC
>-|14|-|TRBJ2-5|TRBV25-1
CASSEWEYQETQYF
TGTGCCAGCAGTGAATGGGAGTACCAAGAGACCCAGTACTTC
>TRBD1|17|-|TRBJ2-7|TRBV7-9
CASSSPLADRGAYEQYF
TGTGCCAGCAGCTCGCCCCTGGCGGACAGGGGCGCCTACGAGCAGTACTTC
>-|15|-|TRBJ2-1|TRBV27
CASSLGPSPGNEQFF
TGTGCCAGCAGTTTAGGGCCATCCCCGGGCAATGAGCAGTTCTTC
>TRBD1|15|-|TRBJ1-5|TRBV4-3
CASSQGGGVGQPQHF
TGCGCCAGCAGCCAAGGAGGGGGCGTAGGTCAGCCCCAGCATTTT
>-|12|-|TRBJ1-2|TRBV29-1
CSVDRGIYGYTF
TGCAGCGTTGACAGGGGTATCTATGGCTACACCTTC
>-|14|-|TRBJ2-5|TRBV28
CASSFLSSPQTQYF
TGTGCCAGCAGTTTTCTCAGCAGCCCTCAGACCCAGTACTTC
>-|16|-|TRBJ2-7|TRBV5-5
CASSTDRTRNSYEQYF
TGTGCCAGCAGTACCGACAGGACCCGGAACTCTTACGAGCAGTACTTC
>-|15|-|TRBJ2-7|TRBV6-1
CASNPGRYSSYEQYF
TGTGCCAGCAACCCAGGACGTTACTCTTCCTACGAGCAGTACTTC
>-|19|-|TRBJ2-7|TRBV28
CASSHYAKVRTALTYEQYF
TGTGCCAGCAGCCACTATGCGAAAGTGAGGACCGCCCTAACCTACGAGCAGTACTTC
>-|16|-|TRBJ2-3|TRBV4-3
CASSQDWPSSTDTQYF
TGCGCCAGCAGCCAAGATTGGCCAAGTAGCACAGATACGCAGTATTTT
>TRBD2|14|-|TRBJ2-7|TRBV28
CASTRSLAGPEQYF
TGTGCCAGCACCCGGTCACTAGCGGGACCCGAGCAGTACTTC
>-|14|-|TRBJ1-2|TRBV10-3
CAINGGVEVYGYTF
TGTGCCATCAATGGAGGGGTTGAAGTCTATGGCTACACCTTC
>-|14|-|TRBJ1-5|TRBV7-8
CASSWDLSNQPQHF
TGTGCCAGCAGTTGGGACCTCAGCAATCAGCCCCAGCATTTT
>TRBD1|22|-|TRBJ1-3|TRBV28
CASSLIPPSPGQGLVSGNTIYF
TGTGCCAGCAGTTTAATTCCCCCTTCCCCGGGACAGGGATTGGTATCTGGAAACACCATATATTTT
>-|13|-|TRBJ1-2|TRBV7-9
CASSVSGGEGYTF
TGTGCCAGCAGCGTGTCCGGGGGCGAGGGCTACACCTTC
>-|15|-|TRBJ1-1|TRBV28
CASSFPAQGNTEAFF
TGTGCCAGCAGTTTTCCCGCCCAGGGGAACACTGAAGCTTTCTTT
>-|14|-|TRBJ1-2|TRBV6-5
CASSYLEGGDGYTF
TGTGCCAGCAGTTACTTAGAAGGGGGGGATGGCTACACCTTC
>TRBD2|17|-|TRBJ2-7|TRBV27
CASSLTVLAGVRDEQYF
TGTGCCAGCAGTTTAACGGTACTAGCGGGAGTTCGGGACGAGCAGTACTTC
>TRBD1|17|-|TRBJ2-2|TRBV2
CASSNPRDRANTGELFF
TGTGCCAGCAGTAACCCCCGGGACAGGGCGAACACCGGGGAGCTGTTTTTT
>TRBD1|14|-|TRBJ2-4|TRBV7-9
CASSSDRGENIQYF
TGTGCCAGCAGCTCCGACAGGGGCGAAAACATTCAGTACTTC
>-|13|few|TRBJ1-1|TRBV29-1
CSVELGGNTEAFF
TGCAGCGTTGAATTAGGTGGGAACACTGAAGCTTTCTTT
>TRBD2|17|-|TRBJ2-1|TRBV6-4
CASSEDRTSGSRNEQFF
TGTGCCAGCAGTGAAGATCGGACTAGCGGGAGTCGGAATGAGCAGTTCTTC
>TRBD2|16|once|TRBJ2-4|TRBV4-3
CASSSSSGTAKNIQYF
TGCGCCAGCAGCTCCTCTAGCGGGACAGCCAAAAACATTCAGTACTTC
>-|14|-|TRBJ2-6|TRBV13
CASYGSGGANVLTF
TGTGCCAGCTATGGGTCCGGTGGGGCCAACGTCCTGACTTTC
>TRBD1|16|-|TRBJ1-4|TRBV6-6
CASRGTGAGTNEKLFF
TGTGCCAGCAGGGGGACAGGAGCGGGAACTAATGAAAAACTGTTTTTT
>-|12|-|TRBJ1-1|TRBV15
CATSRANTEAFF
TGTGCCACCAGCAGAGCGAACACTGAAGCTTTCTTT
>-|15|-|TRBJ1-1|TRBV28
CASSKGLVGSTEAFF
TGTGCCAGCAGTAAAGGACTGGTCGGGAGCACTGAAGCTTTCTTT
>-|14|-|TRBJ2-3|TRBV9
CASSTLGFTDTQYF
TGTGCCAGCAGCACCCTAGGGTTCACAGATACGCAGTATTTT
>-|16|-|TRBJ1-4|TRBV4-3
CASSPSRRASNEKLFF
TGCGCCAGCAGCCCGTCGAGGAGGGCGTCTAATGAAAAACTGTTTTTT
>-|16|-|TRBJ2-1|TRBV27
CASSLRTANSYNEQFF
TGTGCCAGCAGTTTAAGGACAGCCAACTCCTACAATGAGCAGTTCTTC